This entry lists 23 T cell receptor beta chains sequenced from one sample in a study of cytomegalovirus exposure and HLA in healthy donors. TCRdb keeps only in-frame clones here, not all; method: immunoSEQ multiplex PCR. The data contain fewer than 150,000 clones, about 85% of them singletons. The sequenced material came from PBMCs. The receptors come from a man between 18 and 29 years old in good health and CMV-seropositive.

On this clone: Different DNA sequences within this sample yield the same CDR3. As DNA, the CDR3 is TGCGCCAGCAGCTTAACAGGCGACAATGAGCAGTTCTTC. It specifies CASSLTGDNEQFF. The genes are TRBV5-1 and TRBJ2-1; perhaps TRBD1 as D (5 bases). CDR3 length: 13 residues. Germline loops: CDR1 SGHRS, CDR2 YFSETQ. With 2 bases removed from V and 5 bases from J, the gap between germline ends came to 8 bases.

V and J are TRBV9 and TRBJ1-3; D may be TRBD1 (6 bases). The V gene's germline CDR1 is SGDLS and CDR2 YYNGEE. Trimming cost V 3 bases and J 4 bases, with 14 bases left between them. This CDR3 region has 15 residues. The CDR3 region is CASSAARQAGNTIYF. The CDR3 DNA follows: TGTGCCAGCAGCGCGGCAAGACAGGCAGGAAACACCATATATTTT.

The CDR3 region has the DNA TGTGCCAGCAGCCCCCGGGTGGACAGGGGGTACGAGCAGTACTTC. This encodes CASSPRVDRGYEQYF. V usage is TRBV5-6 and J usage is TRBJ2-7; 10 nucleotides align to TRBD1. The germline CDR1 and CDR2 sequences are SGHDT and YYEEEE. CDR3 size: 15 residues. V lost 4 bases, J lost 4 bases, and 8 bases stayed unmatched.

This clone appeared once. This chain connects TRBV18 to TRBJ2-1; TRBD2 matches at 7 bases. The CDR3 contains 15 residues. The V gene's germline CDR1 is KGHSH and CDR2 LQKENI. The V gene end was trimmed by 6 bases and the J gene end by 7 bases; junction bases not matched to a gene: 12. CDR3 in DNA: TGTGCCAGCTCCCCCGCCCTGGGGGGGGTAAATGAGCAGTTCTTC. Protein: CASSPALGGVNEQFF.

The V call is TRBV7-2, the J call TRBJ2-5, with 8 bases matching TRBD2. Germline V gives CDR1 SGHTA, CDR2 FQGNSA. With 4 bases clipped from V and 1 base from J, the junction kept 2 bases outside the gene matches. The CDR3 loop spans 14 amino acids. The DNA of the CDR3 is TGTGCCAGCAGCTATAGCGGGGCCCAAGAGACCCAGTACTTC. Encoded protein: CASSYSGAQETQYF.

The count of this clone is one. CDR3 in amino acids: CASSPKIRLAGIVNEQFF. CDR3 sequence (DNA): TGTGCCAGCAGCCCAAAAATCCGACTAGCGGGGATTGTCAATGAGCAGTTCTTC. The rearrangement joins TRBV7-9 to TRBJ2-1; 11 bases match TRBD2. Germline CDR1 reads SEHNR; CDR2 reads FQNEAQ (reference sequence). This CDR3 has 18 residues. Trimming cost V 5 bases and J 6 bases; bases outside gene matches: 15.

V gene TRBV10-1 combines with J gene TRBJ1-1; 9 bases line up with TRBD1. V lost 0 bases to trimming and J lost 5 bases; unmatched junction nucleotides: 4. The CDR3 runs to 15 residues. Germline loops: CDR1 WNHNN, CDR2 SYGVQD (reference sequence). CDR3 coding DNA: TGCGCCAGCAGTGAGTCTGGGACAGGGAGGACTGAAGCTTTCTTT. Its translation is CASSESGTGRTEAFF.

This rearrangement joins TRBV7-9 to TRBJ2-3; D is unclear. The CDR3 contains 13 residues. From germline, CDR1 is SEHNR and CDR2 FQNEAQ (reference sequence). Trimming removed 5 bases from V and 3 bases from J, with 9 bases in between. CDR3 region: CASSAQATDTQYF. In DNA form, the CDR3 reads TGTGCCAGCAGCGCGCAGGCTACAGATACGCAGTATTTT.

As for this clone: The junction and the germline gene differ at one end; a read error may be behind it. CDR3 nucleotide sequence: TGTGCCAGCTGTGACAGTATCTCTGGAAACACCATATATTTT. Amino acid sequence: CASCDSISGNTIYF. The V gene is TRBV25-1, the J gene TRBJ1-3, with D tentatively TRBD1 (5 bases). This CDR3 region has 14 residues. Germline V gene sequence: CDR1 MGHDK, CDR2 SYGVNS.

This clone was observed once. The chain uses TRBV7-9 and TRBJ1-4; D not certain. From germline, CDR1 is SEHNR and CDR2 FQNEAQ (reference sequence). The CDR3 loop spans 15 amino acids. The V end lost 5 bases, the J end lost 3 bases, and 13 bases lay between the germline ends. CDR3: CASSGPNGANEKLFF. The CDR3 nucleotides read TGTGCCAGCAGCGGCCCTAACGGGGCTAATGAAAAACTGTTTTTT.

The chain employs TRBV7-6 and TRBJ2-3, with 7 nucleotides matching TRBD1. The ends lost 2 bases at V and 2 bases at J; junction bases unmatched: 7. The CDR3 is 16 amino acids. The V gene's germline CDR1 is SGHVS and CDR2 FNYEAQ. The CDR3 DNA reads TGTGCCAGCAGCTTATTTGTCCAGGGGGACACAGATACGCAGTATTTT. This gives the protein CASSLFVQGDTDTQYF. Complete variable domain (other parts from reference TRBV7-6 and TRBJ2-3): GAGVSQSPRYKVTKRGQDVALRCDPISGHVSLYWYRQALGQGPEFLTYFNYEAQQDKSGLPNDRFSAERPEGSISTLTIQRTEQRDSAMYRCASSLFVQGDTDTQYFGPGTRLTVL.

This rearrangement joins TRBV5-5 to TRBJ2-5; D gene unclear. V was clipped by 0 bases and J by 3 bases, with 6 bases between them. Germline lookup yields CDR1 SGHKS and CDR2 YYEKEE (reference sequence). The CDR3 has 13 amino acids. Here the CDR3 DNA reads TGTGCCAGCAGCTTGGCCCGCGAAGAGACCCAGTACTTC. Translated: CASSLAREETQYF.

The genes are TRBV5-8 and TRBJ1-5; D is ambiguous. The V and J ends lost 6 bases and 0 bases respectively, with 13 bases between them. CDR3 length equals 15 residues. Germline V CDR1 and CDR2: SGHTS, YDEGEE. CDR3 region: CASTNRPYSNQPQHF. The CDR3 DNA follows: TGTGCCAGCACTAACAGACCTTATAGCAATCAGCCCCAGCATTTT.

The V call is TRBV27, the J call TRBJ1-1; 9 bases are a match to TRBD1. The CDR3 runs to 15 residues. Germline V gives CDR1 MNHEY, CDR2 SMNVEV (reference sequence). The trim removed 4 bases at V and 5 bases at J, leaving 8 bases unmatched. CDR3 sequence reads: CASSSSPTGGTEAFF. The CDR3 DNA reads TGTGCCAGCAGTTCATCGCCGACAGGGGGGACTGAAGCTTTCTTT.

This clone was picked up one time. The chain is built from TRBV28 and TRBJ1-5, with D possibly being TRBD1 (6 bases). V was pared by 5 bases and J by 3 bases, with 14 bases between. CDR3 length equals 15 residues. Germline V gene data show CDR1 as MDHEN and CDR2 as SYDVKM. CDR3 nucleotide sequence: TGTGCCAGCAGTCCTATGGACAGTTCCAATCAGCCCCAGCATTTT. It translates to CASSPMDSSNQPQHF.

The chain combines TRBV10-3 with TRBJ1-5; 7 nucleotides match TRBD1. Looked up from germline, CDR1 is ENHRY and CDR2 is SYGVKD. The CDR3 contains 15 residues. V shed 4 bases, J shed 3 bases, and the junction held 6 bases outside the gene matches. CDR3 amino acids: CAISATGTANQPQHF. The CDR3 DNA reads TGTGCCATCAGTGCGACCGGGACAGCCAATCAGCCCCAGCATTTT.

The chain uses TRBV7-9 and TRBJ2-7; the D is unclear. The CDR3 totals 15 residues. Germline loops: CDR1 SEHNR, CDR2 FQNEAQ (reference sequence). Trimming pared 0 bases from V and 0 bases from J, leaving 9 bases between. In nucleotides, the CDR3 is TGTGCCAGCAGCTTAGCCTTAAGGAGCTCCTACGAGCAGTACTTC. It specifies CASSLALRSSYEQYF.

The genes are TRBV6-5 and TRBJ2-5; weak D call: TRBD1 (5 bases). This CDR3 region has 15 residues. Trimming stripped 2 bases from V and 4 bases from J, with 14 bases between. Germline CDR1 is MNHEY and CDR2 is SVGAGI. Written as DNA, the CDR3 is TGTGCCAGCAGTTACCAAGGACAACCCTCAGAGACCCAGTACTTC. This encodes CASSYQGQPSETQYF.

This clone was recorded once. The chain links TRBV13 to TRBJ2-1; 8 bases align to TRBD2. J was trimmed by 6 bases and V by 6 bases; bases with no gene match: 4. The germline gives CDR1 PRHDT, CDR2 FYEKMQ (reference sequence). CDR3 size: 13 residues. The CDR3 is CASRTGGRNEQFF. The CDR3 DNA follows: TGTGCCAGCAGAACGGGGGGGCGCAATGAGCAGTTCTTC.

The J gene is TRBJ1-4, the V gene TRBV28, with D tentatively TRBD1 (5 bases). Per germline, CDR1 MDHEN and CDR2 SYDVKM. This CDR3 contains 14 residues. The V end was cut by 2 bases, the J end by 7 bases, with 11 bases between. The CDR3, as DNA: TGTGCCAGCAGTTTAGGGGGGGTTTTTGAAAAACTGTTTTTT. This translates into CASSLGGVFEKLFF. Using reference TRBV28 and TRBJ1-4 for the parts outside the CDR3, the full variable domain is DVKVTQSSRYLVKRTGEKVFLECVQDMDHENMFWYRQDPGLGLRLIYFSYDVKMKEKGDIPEGYSVSREKKERFSLILESASTNQTSMYLCASSLGGVFEKLFFGSGTQLSVL.

This rearrangement joins TRBV2 to TRBJ1-5; the D is unclear. V lost 5 bases, J lost 7 bases, and 18 bases lay in between. Germline V lookup: CDR1 SNHLY, CDR2 FYNNEI. The length of the CDR3 is 15 residues. The DNA for the CDR3 is TGTGCCAGCAGTACTTCCGGGAGCCCGGGGCAGCCCCAGCATTTT. This gives the protein CASSTSGSPGQPQHF.

V and J are TRBV7-6 and TRBJ1-3, with no clear D. Germline values: CDR1 SGHVS, CDR2 FNYEAQ. Trimming shortened V by 1 base and J by 5 bases, and 12 bases separated the two germline ends. This CDR3 is built from 15 residues. CDR3: CASSLERDTRNTIYF. Written as DNA, the CDR3 is TGTGCCAGCAGCTTAGAGAGGGATACGAGAAACACCATATATTTT.

This chain uses TRBV25-1 with TRBJ1-3, with D unclear. The CDR3 totals 14 residues. Between the trimmed V and J ends, which lost 1 base and 1 base, there was a span of 5 bases. Germline CDR1 and CDR2: MGHDK and SYGVNS. The CDR3: CASSESVSGNTIYF. CDR3 coding DNA: TGTGCCAGCAGTGAATCGGTGTCTGGAAACACCATATATTTT. Drawing the rest from reference TRBV25-1 and TRBJ1-3, the complete variable domain is EADIYQTPRYLVIGTGKKITLECSQTMGHDKMYWYQQDPGMELHLIHYSYGVNSTEKGDLSSESTVSRIRTEHFPLTLESARPSHTSQYLCASSESVSGNTIYFGEGSWLTVV.